This record looks at one T cell receptor (beta chain) sequence and its context. As yet, its antigen is unknown. Unmatched junction bases numbered 4, after V lost 7 bases and J lost 1 base. CDR1 MNHNS and CDR2 SASEGT come from the germline V gene. The CDR3 loop spans 15 amino acids. This sample stems from a study of shared clonotypes between healthy human individuals. Notes on the study in general: Donors were few, which limited the genetic and exposure-history diversity represented. Sequencing depth was expected to affect clonotype sharing among donors.

The authors ran the assay at deep level. In the authors' workflow: Because ImmunoSEQ provided only junction sequences with no quality scores, the filtering differed. Libraries were prepared by immunoSEQ multiplex PCR; TCRdb keeps only in-frame clonotypes and omits some of them. V and J calls and clone size come straight from that table; D and trimming were deduced from the DNA. The profile covers around 2.5 million clones, with roughly 93% appearing a single time and 0.36% taken by the ten largest. Sequencing used naive CD4+ T cells from PBMCs. The sample's subset: CD45RA+ positively selected. The source of this sequence is a man aged 18 to 29 in good health. Some clones in this sample may be carry-over from other donors' samples. This chain joins TRBV6-1 and TRBJ2-3; 11 bases agree with TRBD2. The CDR3, as DNA: TGTGCCAGCATTCCGACTAGCGGGGGCACAGATACGCAGTATTTT. This gives the protein CASIPTSGGTDTQYF.